One sample yielded the 3 T cell receptor beta chains listed below, sequenced in a study of memory CD4+ T cells and cytomegalovirus serostatus. The sort gate was single viable CD3+CD4+CD8-CD45RO+ cells for memory CD4+ T cells. Data came from immunoSEQ multiplex PCR; TCRdb stores just in-frame clones and leaves some out. This sample has tens of thousands of clones, with about 70% found just once. Specimen: memory CD4+ T cells from blood. The receptor set was obtained from an adult in good health and CMV-seropositive.

The chain links TRBV19 to TRBJ1-2; no firm D call. The V end was cut by 5 bases, the J end by 7 bases, with 5 bases between. Germline V lookup: CDR1 LNHDA, CDR2 SQIVND (reference sequence). The CDR3 length is 10 residues. CDR3 protein: CASSRGGYTF. The CDR3 nucleotides read TGTGCCAGTAGTCGGGGTGGCTACACCTTC.

The chain employs TRBV20-1 and TRBJ2-1, with D perhaps matching TRBD2 (5 bases). Germline V gene data show CDR1 as DFQATT and CDR2 as SNEGSKA (reference sequence). The CDR3 contains 10 residues. With 4 bases removed from V and 8 bases from J, the gap between germline ends came to 6 bases. CDR3 coding DNA: TGCAGTGCTAAGAGGGATGAGCAGTTCTTC. It yields the protein CSAKRDEQFF.

In this sample, this clone turned up once. The J gene is TRBJ2-1, the V gene TRBV27; no reliable D call. V was pared by 6 bases and J by 1 base, with 7 bases between. CDR1 is MNHEY and CDR2 is SMNVEV in the germline V gene (reference sequence). This CDR3 has 13 residues. In nucleotides, the CDR3 is TGTGCCAGCAGCCCGCAATCCTACAATGAGCAGTTCTTC. It translates to CASSPQSYNEQFF.